This T cell receptor beta chain was captured in a study of tumor and adjacent non-tumor tissue in lung cancer. Study context: Aged about 31 to 85 years, patients included 10 men and a few women with stage I to III disease. Study-level results: Tumor TCR diversity, when higher, was linked to shorter survival.

V was pared by 0 bases and J by 5 bases, with 16 bases between. CDR1 SQVTM and CDR2 ANQGSEA come from the germline V gene. There are 15 residues in the CDR3. This clonotype was seen a handful of times. Its antigen is unknown. A single base separates this from a much larger clone, so it may be a read error. This sample's RNA came from whole unsorted tissue. The library came from three nested PCR rounds adapted from ARM-PCR protocols. TCRdb ran MiXCR on the multiplex PCR reads and lists one entry per CDR3 protein. The sample yields 130,000 or so distinct CDR3 sequences, approximately 66% seen once. This sequence joins TRBV29-1 and TRBJ2-5, with D hard to call. This clonotype was sampled from a man in his thirties or forties with non-small cell lung cancer. The sample consisted of lung tumor tissue. The CDR3 DNA sequence: TGCAGCGTTGAAGATCTTCATGGGATAGGGGAGACCCAGTACTTC. Residues: CSVEDLHGIGETQYF.